Below, one T cell receptor (beta chain) is given with its context. The antigen is undetermined. This CDR3 is 15 amino acids long. Trimming removed 3 bases from V and 1 base from J, with 13 bases in between. Germline CDR1 reads MDHEN; CDR2 reads SYDVKM. The source of the sample is a study of OX40 agonist ivuxolimab in advanced cancers. Study-level information: The mean age was approximately 60 years, ranging from 23 to 79, with around four fifths of participants male. General study results and limits: On average, CD8+ T cells had more expanded clones than CD4+.

Generated by immunoSEQ multiplex PCR, the TCRdb table keeps only in-frame clones and is missing some. The profile shows about 83,000 clones, about 80% of them singletons. This sequence originates from an adult with an advanced solid tumor such as melanoma, head and neck, liver or kidney cancer. The V call is TRBV28, the J call TRBJ2-7, with D maybe TRBD1 (6 bases). The input for sequencing was CD4+ or CD8+ T cells sorted from blood, taken in a trial of the OX40 agonist ivuxolimab. This CDR3 is CASSFPGQPSYEQYF. The CDR3 DNA is TGTGCCAGCAGTTTCCCCGGACAGCCGTCCTACGAGCAGTACTTC.